One and the same sample provided the 8 T cell receptor beta chains below, sequenced in a study of identical twins. TCRdb reprocessed the 5' RACE reads with MiXCR, giving one entry per CDR3 protein. The table includes fewer than 250,000 distinct CDR3 sequences, roughly 15% detected once. This sample also appeared in a second study, on T cells expressing NK-cell markers.

Sequencing used CD8+ T cells sorted from blood. These receptor sequences come from a woman aged 18-30 years in good health.

This clonotype has only a few counts. J is TRBJ1-2 and V is TRBV20-1; TRBD1 might be the D (5 bases). Trimming took 6 bases from V and 2 from J, leaving 13 bases between them. The CDR3 runs to 13 residues. CDR1 DFQATT and CDR2 SNEGSKA come from the germline V gene (reference sequence). CDR3 nucleotides: TGCAGTGCGCCCGCGACAGCAAACTATGGCTACACCTTC. Protein: CSAPATANYGYTF.

In nucleotides, the CDR3 is TGCGCCAGCAGCCTCCGGGAGGTCGGAGCTAACATCAAGCAGTTCTTC. This gives the protein CASSLREVGANIKQFF. J is TRBJ2-1 and V is TRBV5-1; 7 bases map to TRBD2. Germline V gene data show CDR1 as SGHRS and CDR2 as YFSETQ. With V trimmed by 4 bases and J by 11 bases, 18 bases remained unmatched. The CDR3 totals 16 residues.

The V and J genes are TRBV12-3 or TRBV12-4 and TRBJ1-2; the D gene is possibly TRBD1 (5 bases). Trimming pared 3 bases from V and 10 bases from J, leaving 9 bases between. This CDR3 has 11 residues. CDR3 protein: CASSFDSDYTF. CDR3 DNA: TGTGCCAGCAGTTTCGACAGCGACTACACCTTC.

This clonotype turned up a few times. The chain recombines TRBV5-5 with TRBJ2-7, with TRBD2 identical over 10 bases. V shed 2 bases and J 4 bases; nucleotides not matched to a gene: 3. The CDR3 spans 14 residues. Germline CDR1 and CDR2: SGHKS and YYEKEE (reference sequence). The CDR3 is CASSFGTSVYEQYF. The CDR3 DNA reads TGTGCCAGCAGCTTCGGGACTAGCGTTTACGAGCAGTACTTC.

This clonotype was found a few times. V gene TRBV4-2 combines with J gene TRBJ2-7, with D possibly being TRBD1 (5 bases). V gave up 0 bases and J gave up 7 bases, with 7 bases separating them. The CDR3 has 12 residues. Germline V CDR1 and CDR2: LGHNA, YNFKEQ. The CDR3 reads CASSQDNREQYF. CDR3 sequence (DNA): TGTGCCAGCAGCCAAGACAACAGGGAGCAGTACTTC.

The V call is TRBV9, the J call TRBJ2-1; D may be TRBD2 (6 bases). Germline values: CDR1 SGDLS, CDR2 YYNGEE. V was pared by 4 bases and J by 5 bases, with 16 bases between. The CDR3 totals 15 residues. The CDR3, as DNA: TGTGCCAGCAGCCCGGACGGAGGGGTAGACAATGAGCAGTTCTTC. Translated, it gives CASSPDGGVDNEQFF.

This clonotype was observed a handful of times. The chain carries TRBV5-1 and TRBJ1-1; no reliable D call. Trimming removed 5 bases from V and 7 bases from J, with 9 bases in between. The CDR3 consists of 11 residues. Germline CDR1 and CDR2: SGHRS and YFSETQ. CDR3 region: CASSFGLEAFF. Here the CDR3 DNA reads TGCGCCAGCAGTTTCGGTCTTGAAGCTTTCTTT.

V usage is TRBV3-1 and J usage is TRBJ1-5, with D possibly being TRBD1 (6 bases). Trimming removed 4 bases from V and 2 bases from J, with 21 bases in between. The CDR3 contains 18 residues. Germline V lookup: CDR1 LGHDT, CDR2 YNNKEL (reference sequence). The CDR3, as DNA: TGTGCCAGCAGCCGAGGGGGAAGTAAGTCGATTCGCAATCAGCCCCAGCATTTT. Translation gives CASSRGGSKSIRNQPQHF. The full variable domain, with the rest looked up from reference TRBV3-1 and TRBJ1-5, is DTAVSQTPKYLVTQMGNDKSIKCEQNLGHDTMYWYKQDSKKFLKIMFSYNNKELIINETVPNRFSPKSPDKAHLNLHINSLELGDSAVYFCASSRGGSKSIRNQPQHFGDGTRLSIL.